This T cell receptor beta chain was profiled in a study of molecular identifiers for immune sequencing clone quantification. With respect to this clonotype: The antigen is undetermined.

Per germline, CDR1 SEHNR and CDR2 FQNEAQ (reference sequence). Losses at the gene ends were 1 base for V and 5 bases for J; bases not matched to a gene: 5. CDR3 length: 15 amino acids. Study conclusions and caveats: Highly expanded clone sizes could end up underestimated if a barcode were shared by identical TCR molecules. Beyond 20 RNA copies, clones held over 98% of effector molecules, compared with under 1% in naive cells.

TCRdb recomputed calls from the PCR reads with MiXCR, one row per CDR3 protein. Counted here are 90,000 to 120,000 distinct CDR3 sequences, roughly a third occurring once; the ten biggest clones make up 4% to 4.5%. The sample was naive CD8+ T cells from blood, with Jurkat cell RNA spiked in. The subset denotes: FACS-sorted CD8+CD4-CCR7+CD45RA+ naive T cells. The receptor was isolated from a human donor in good health. Some libraries in this study had Jurkat cell RNA spiked in. This chain uses TRBV7-9 with TRBJ2-7; the match to TRBD2 covers 10 bases. The CDR3 coding sequence is TGTGCCAGCAGCTTAGTGACTAGCGGGCGCCACGAGCAGTACTTC. Protein: CASSLVTSGRHEQYF.